This T cell receptor (beta chain) was captured in a study of blood T cells in healthy people across ages. In regard to this clonotype: Sequence at one end of the junction differs from germline and may be a read error.

A J-beta primer mix and a sample-barcoded 5' primer were used in a second PCR of about 7 to 12 cycles. TCRdb recomputed calls from the 5' RACE reads with MiXCR, one row per CDR3 protein. The repertoire consists of 1.5 million to 2 million distinct CDR3 sequences, with 28% occurring once and the leading ten covering over 7%. The sample comprised blood. This TCR came from a woman in her thirties in good health.

Written as DNA, the CDR3 is TGTGCTACCCCTCCCCACAGGGGAGAGGCCCAGTACTTC. This sequence encodes CATPPHRGEAQYF. The rearrangement uses TRBV12-5 and TRBJ2-5; TRBD1 matches 7 bases. From germline, CDR1 is LGHNT and CDR2 FRNRAP. The CDR3 runs to 13 residues.